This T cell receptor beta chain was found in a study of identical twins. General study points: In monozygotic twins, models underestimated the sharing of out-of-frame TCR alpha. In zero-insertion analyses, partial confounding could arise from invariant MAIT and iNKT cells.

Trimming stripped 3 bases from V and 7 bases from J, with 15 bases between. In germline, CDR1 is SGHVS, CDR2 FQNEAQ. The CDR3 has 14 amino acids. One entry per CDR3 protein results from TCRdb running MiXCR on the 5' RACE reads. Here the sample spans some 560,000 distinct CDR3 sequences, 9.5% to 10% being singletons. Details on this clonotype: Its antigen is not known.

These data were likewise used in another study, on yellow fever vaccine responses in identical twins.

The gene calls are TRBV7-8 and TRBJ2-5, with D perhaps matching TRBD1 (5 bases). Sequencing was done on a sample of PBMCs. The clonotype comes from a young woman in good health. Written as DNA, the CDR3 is TGTGCCAGCAGCTTCATAGGGGCCGTTGCGACCCAGTACTTC. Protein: CASSFIGAVATQYF.